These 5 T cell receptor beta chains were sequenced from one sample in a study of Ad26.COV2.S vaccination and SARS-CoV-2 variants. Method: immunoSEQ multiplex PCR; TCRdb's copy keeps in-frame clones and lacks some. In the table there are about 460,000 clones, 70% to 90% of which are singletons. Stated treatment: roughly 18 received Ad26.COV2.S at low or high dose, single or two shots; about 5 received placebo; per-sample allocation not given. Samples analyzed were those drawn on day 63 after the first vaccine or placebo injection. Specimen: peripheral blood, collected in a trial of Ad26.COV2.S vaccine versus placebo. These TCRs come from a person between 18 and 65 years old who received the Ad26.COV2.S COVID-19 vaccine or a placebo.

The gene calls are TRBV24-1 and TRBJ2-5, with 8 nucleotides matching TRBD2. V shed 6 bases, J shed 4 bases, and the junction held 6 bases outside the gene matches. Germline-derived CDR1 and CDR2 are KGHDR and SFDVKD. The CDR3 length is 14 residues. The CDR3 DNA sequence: TGTGCCACCAGTTCGGGGGGGTTTGGAGAGACCCAGTACTTC. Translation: CATSSGGFGETQYF.

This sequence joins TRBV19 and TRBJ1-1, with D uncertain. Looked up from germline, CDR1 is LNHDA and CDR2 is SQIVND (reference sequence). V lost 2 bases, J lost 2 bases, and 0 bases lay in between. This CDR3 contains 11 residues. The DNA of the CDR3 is TGTGCCAGTAGTATAAACACTGAAGCTTTCTTT. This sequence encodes CASSINTEAFF.

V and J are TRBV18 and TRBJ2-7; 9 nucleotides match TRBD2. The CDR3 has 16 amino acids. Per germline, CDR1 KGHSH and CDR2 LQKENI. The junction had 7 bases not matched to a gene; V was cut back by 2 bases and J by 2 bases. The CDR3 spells CASSPLPPSGTYEQYF. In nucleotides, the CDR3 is TGTGCCAGCTCACCATTACCCCCTAGCGGGACCTACGAGCAGTACTTC.

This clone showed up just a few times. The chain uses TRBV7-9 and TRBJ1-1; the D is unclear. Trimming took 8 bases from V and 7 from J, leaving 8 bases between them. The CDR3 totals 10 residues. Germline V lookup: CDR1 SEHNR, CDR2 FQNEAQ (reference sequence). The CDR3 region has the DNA TGTGCCAGCTCGATCCTTGAAGCTTTCTTT. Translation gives CASSILEAFF. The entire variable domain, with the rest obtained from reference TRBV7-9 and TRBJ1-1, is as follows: DTGVSQNPRHKITKRGQNVTFRCDPISEHNRLYWYRQTLGQGPEFLTYFQNEAQLEKSRLLSDRFSAERPKGSFSTLEIQRTEQGDSAMYLCASSILEAFFGQGTRLTVV.

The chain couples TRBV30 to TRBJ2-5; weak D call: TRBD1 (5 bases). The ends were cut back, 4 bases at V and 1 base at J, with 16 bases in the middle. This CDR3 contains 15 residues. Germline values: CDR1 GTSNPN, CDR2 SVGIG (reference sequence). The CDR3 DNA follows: TGTGCCTGGACCCCCGCGTGGGGCGTCCAAGAGACCCAGTACTTC. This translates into CAWTPAWGVQETQYF.